This T cell receptor beta chain was profiled in a study of identical twins. Study-wide findings and caveats: Twin sharing of out-of-frame TCR alpha was underestimated by models in monozygotic pairs.

This clonotype was picked up many times. The antigen is unknown. cDNA carried unique molecular identifiers, and a universal primer site was added by template switching. TCRdb re-derived calls from the 5' RACE reads in MiXCR, one entry per CDR3 protein. The sample lists hundreds of thousands of distinct CDR3 sequences; roughly 8.6% were seen once. This CDR3 is 14 amino acids long. V lost 5 bases and J lost 3, with 13 bases in between. These data also formed part of another study, on yellow fever vaccine responses in identical twins.

This chain links TRBV12-3 or TRBV12-4 with TRBJ1-2; D call uncertain. The sample was memory (CD45RO+) T cells sorted from blood. This clonotype was sampled from a woman under 30 in good health. Here the CDR3 DNA reads TGTGCCAGCAGTCCGCACAGAGGCGACTATGGCTACACCTTC. Its translation is CASSPHRGDYGYTF.